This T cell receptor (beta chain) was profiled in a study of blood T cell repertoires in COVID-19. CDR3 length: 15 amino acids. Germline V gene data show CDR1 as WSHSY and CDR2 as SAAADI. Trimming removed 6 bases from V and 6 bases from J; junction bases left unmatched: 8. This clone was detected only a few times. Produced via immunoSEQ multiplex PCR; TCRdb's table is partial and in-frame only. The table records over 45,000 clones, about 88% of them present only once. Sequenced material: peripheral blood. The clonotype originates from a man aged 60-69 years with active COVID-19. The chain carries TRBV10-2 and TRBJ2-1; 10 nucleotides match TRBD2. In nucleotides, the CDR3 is TGCGCCAGCAGCGATCTAGCGGGAGTTTTCAATGAGCAGTTCTTC. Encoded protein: CASSDLAGVFNEQFF.